This T cell receptor (beta chain) emerged from a study of memory CD8 T cells in hepatitis C reinfection. The wider study: Chronic HCV followed reinfection in two donors who cleared primary infection. Late/post reinfection sampling occurred 12 to 24 weeks after detected reinfection.

Time point: late/post reinfection, 12 to 24 weeks after detection. The sorted cells went straight to TCR sequencing with no prior in vitro expansion. Donors were people who inject drugs in the Montreal HEPCO cohort. Control naive CD8 T cells came from two donors at all three reinfection time points. CDR3 length equals 14 residues. V gave up 5 bases and J gave up 4 bases; unmatched junction bases: 6. Looked up from germline, CDR1 is MNHNY and CDR2 is SVGAGI (reference sequence). Produced via immunoSEQ multiplex PCR; TCRdb's table is partial and in-frame only. The sample yields 46,000 or so clones, approximately 89% seen once. This clone turned up a few times.

Material: naive CD8+ T cells sorted from blood. This TCR was sampled from a man between 18 and 35 years old with hepatitis C virus infection. The V call is TRBV6-6, the J call TRBJ2-7, with 9 bases matching TRBD1. Written as DNA, the CDR3 is TGTGCCAGCAGTCCGGGACAGGGAAAATACGAGCAGTACTTC. This gives the protein CASSPGQGKYEQYF.